The T cell receptor beta chain under discussion was sequenced for a study of T-cell memory formation after mild COVID-19. TCRdb analysed the 5' RACE reads with MiXCR anew, one entry per CDR3 protein. The profile shows roughly 250,000 distinct CDR3 sequences, about 17% of them singletons. Points from the study as a whole: The authors left the SARS-CoV-2 specificity of second-wave clones peaking on day 37 unconfirmed. Among clones contracting day 15 to 85, CD4/CD8 was balanced, whereas later expanders leaned CD4+. Certain responding clones were present in pre-infection memory, suggesting participation of cross-reactive memory.

Trimming pared 3 bases from V and 5 bases from J, leaving 9 bases between. This CDR3 contains 13 residues. Germline CDR1 is SGDLS and CDR2 is YYNGEE. In its sample, this clonotype was seen once. Antigen unknown. This chain joins TRBV9 and TRBJ1-5; tentatively, D is TRBD1 (5 bases). The clonotype comes from a man younger than 35 who had mild COVID-19 (a few samples of this study predate the infection). Cell type and time point are not known. What was sequenced was PBMCs or a T cell subset sorted from them (not recorded which). The CDR3 nucleotides are TGTGCCAGCAGCGGGGACGGGGATCAGCCCCAGCATTTT. Its translation: CASSGDGDQPQHF.